The sample holds one count of the clone carrying this T cell receptor (beta chain). The CDR3 is 18 amino acids. Germline assignment: CDR1 SGDLS and CDR2 YYNGEE. Some clones are missing from TCRdb's copy, which holds only in-frame ones; the method was immunoSEQ multiplex PCR. This table has under 200,000 clones, roughly 94% appearing once. This record comes from a study of OX40 agonist ivuxolimab in advanced cancers. Study at large: Participants, 70% to 90% male, averaged around 60 years of age, ranging from roughly 23 to 80. Patients with prior anti-PD-1, anti-PD-L1 or anti-CTLA-4 therapy were eligible; about 40% had some. Three patients showed partial responses: one hepatocellular carcinoma and two cutaneous melanoma cases.

Peripheral blood came from all dose cohorts at three timepoints. The genes are TRBV9 and TRBJ2-5; 9 nucleotides align to TRBD1. The tail of the sequence fits TRBJ2-7 better, so the J call may be wrong. The sequence was obtained from an adult with an advanced solid tumor such as melanoma, head and neck, liver or kidney cancer. The input for sequencing was CD4+ or CD8+ T cells sorted from blood, taken in a trial of the OX40 agonist ivuxolimab. The CDR3 here is CASSARPADRGGNYEQYF. The CDR3 DNA follows: TGTGCCAGCAGCGCACGCCCCGCGGACAGGGGAGGAAACTACGAGCAGTACTTC.